A selection of T cell receptor beta chains follows, all from one sample in a study of long-term antiretroviral therapy in people with HIV. Data came from immunoSEQ multiplex PCR; TCRdb stores just in-frame clones and leaves some out. The repertoire has 20,000 or so clones, 81% of them found once; the top ten carry approximately 6%. The sample here was unsorted PBMCs, taken 4.4 years after starting antiretroviral therapy. These receptors were obtained from a man aged 25-45 years with HIV. CDR3s include the opening cysteine and the closing phenylalanine or tryptophan. Each record gives: CDR3 length, V gene, CDR3 protein.

cdr3_length: 13
v_call: TRBV7-3
cdr3_aa: CASSLKQGVEAFF

cdr3_length: 13
v_call: TRBV29-1
cdr3_aa: CSGYGASNTEAFF

cdr3_length: 18
v_call: TRBV7-2
cdr3_aa: CASSRRGQLDANTGELFF

cdr3_length: 16
v_call: TRBV5-1
cdr3_aa: CASSLGGQGIYNEQFF

cdr3_length: 16
v_call: TRBV27
cdr3_aa: CASSPPGRPREETQYF

cdr3_length: 13
v_call: TRBV5-4
cdr3_aa: CASSFQGRETQYF

cdr3_length: 16
v_call: TRBV18
cdr3_aa: CASSPSGARVTGELFF

cdr3_length: 13
v_call: TRBV27
cdr3_aa: CASSLVQSYEQYF

cdr3_length: 14
v_call: TRBV18
cdr3_aa: CASSTTGGNTEAFF

cdr3_length: 15
v_call: TRBV28
cdr3_aa: CASSLMGDGANVLTF

cdr3_length: 15
v_call: TRBV6-1
cdr3_aa: CASSEAVRMNTEAFF

cdr3_length: 14
v_call: TRBV11-2
cdr3_aa: CASSLGGLVYEQYF

cdr3_length: 17
v_call: TRBV7-2
cdr3_aa: CASSLDSQGADGYGYTF

cdr3_length: 14
v_call: TRBV6-6
cdr3_aa: CASSLDTENEKLFF

cdr3_length: 14
v_call: TRBV28
cdr3_aa: CASSLTGITGELFF

cdr3_length: 17
v_call: TRBV21-1
cdr3_aa: CASSNVSRGRGDTEAFF

cdr3_length: 15
v_call: TRBV7-8
cdr3_aa: CASSLGAGGSTEAFF

cdr3_length: 15
v_call: TRBV13
cdr3_aa: CASSSDREGWTEAFF

cdr3_length: 19
v_call: TRBV2
cdr3_aa: CASSEGRQGFLYSNQPQHF

cdr3_length: 15
v_call: TRBV6-1
cdr3_aa: CASSESSGAQETQYF

cdr3_length: 14
v_call: TRBV5-1
cdr3_aa: CASSSRGGWDTQYF

cdr3_length: 16
v_call: TRBV5-1
cdr3_aa: CASSLEGGRATDTQYF

cdr3_length: 15
v_call: TRBV7-2
cdr3_aa: CASSLARPLNYGYTF

cdr3_length: 16
v_call: TRBV2
cdr3_aa: CASSEASAQNTGELFF

cdr3_length: 17
v_call: TRBV27
cdr3_aa: CASSLWTSGPRTDTQYF

cdr3_length: 16
v_call: TRBV7-8
cdr3_aa: CASSLAKFTGAYEQYF

cdr3_length: 13
v_call: TRBV6-1
cdr3_aa: CASSEVMNTEAFF

cdr3_length: 12
v_call: TRBV6-1
cdr3_aa: CASSWTGTEAFF

cdr3_length: 14
v_call: TRBV5-1
cdr3_aa: CASSSQAGANVLTF